These 19 T cell receptor beta chains originate from one sample sequenced in a study of cytotoxic CD8 clonotypes in ibrutinib-treated CLL. Profiling relied on immunoSEQ multiplex PCR, and the TCRdb table lists in-frame clones only, not all of them. The sample includes some 300,000 clones, 80% seen only once; the top ten take about 6.3%. The material sequenced was PBMCs, taken before ibrutinib treatment. These receptors were collected from a human donor with chronic lymphocytic leukemia.

The chain recombines TRBV4-3 with TRBJ1-2; 7 nucleotides agree with TRBD1. The ends lost 5 bases at V and 6 bases at J; junction bases unmatched: 12. The V gene's germline CDR1 is LGHNA and CDR2 YSLEER. The CDR3 covers 15 residues. This CDR3 is CASSEIQQGFNGYTF. The CDR3 DNA reads as TGCGCCAGCAGCGAAATTCAACAGGGGTTTAATGGCTACACCTTC.

This chain connects TRBV10-3 to TRBJ1-1, with D unclear. Germline assignment: CDR1 ENHRY and CDR2 SYGVKD. CDR3 length equals 13 residues. V lost 3 bases, J lost 4 bases, and 9 bases lay in between. The CDR3 loop reads CAISEVRGTEAFF. The CDR3 region has the DNA TGTGCCATCAGTGAAGTCCGGGGCACTGAAGCTTTCTTT.

The gene calls are TRBV25-1 and TRBJ1-2; no definite D call. CDR3 length: 11 amino acids. The V and J ends lost 6 bases and 2 bases respectively, with 4 bases between them. Germline CDR1 is MGHDK and CDR2 is SYGVNS. The CDR3: CASSINYGYTF. The CDR3 DNA reads as TGTGCCAGCAGCATAAACTATGGCTACACCTTC.

CDR3 nucleotide sequence: TGTGCCAGCAGTTACCGGGACAGAGTTTTCTTC. It translates to CASSYRDRVFF. The chain links TRBV6-6 to TRBJ2-1; 7 bases fit TRBD1. The CDR3 has 11 amino acids. The V segment lost 2 bases and the J segment 16 bases; nucleotides outside the gene matches: 5. Germline V gene data show CDR1 as MNHNY and CDR2 as SVGAGI (reference sequence).

This clone occurred a few times. The chain combines TRBV28 with TRBJ1-1; possibly TRBD1 for D (5 bases). The CDR3 has 15 residues. Germline CDR1 and CDR2: MDHEN and SYDVKM. The germline V and J ends were trimmed by 3 bases and 8 bases, with 19 bases remaining between them. Here the CDR3 reads CASSLFARAGGEAFF. CDR3 bases: TGTGCCAGCAGTTTGTTCGCCAGGGCAGGAGGAGAAGCTTTCTTT. Using reference TRBV28 and TRBJ1-1 for the parts outside the CDR3, the full variable domain is DVKVTQSSRYLVKRTGEKVFLECVQDMDHENMFWYRQDPGLGLRLIYFSYDVKMKEKGDIPEGYSVSREKKERFSLILESASTNQTSMYLCASSLFARAGGEAFFGQGTRLTVV.

This chain joins TRBV14 and TRBJ2-1, with 8 bases aligning to TRBD2. The germline V gene has CDR1 SGHDN and CDR2 FVKESK. J gave up 6 bases and V 1 base, and 5 bases lay outside the gene matches. The CDR3 length is 15 residues. CDR3 region: CASSQALAGSNEQFF. The CDR3 nucleotides are TGTGCCAGCAGCCAAGCCTTAGCGGGGTCCAATGAGCAGTTCTTC.

This rearrangement joins TRBV5-1 to TRBJ1-2, with TRBD1 matching over 10 bases. V was pared by 4 bases and J by 0 bases, with 9 bases of the junction left unmatched. The germline V gene has CDR1 SGHRS and CDR2 YFSETQ. This CDR3 region has 17 residues. The CDR3 bases are TGCGCCAGCAGCCTGGGACAGGGGCTAGACTCTAACTATGGCTACACCTTC. Protein sequence: CASSLGQGLDSNYGYTF.

J is TRBJ1-4 and V is TRBV5-6; D gene ambiguous. V gave up 2 bases and J gave up 0 bases, with 8 bases separating them. CDR3 length equals 15 residues. Germline V gives CDR1 SGHDT, CDR2 YYEEEE. CDR3 nucleotides: TGTGCCAGCAGCTTCCTGGATGCAACTAATGAAAAACTGTTTTTT. This gives the protein CASSFLDATNEKLFF. The full variable domain, in which reference TRBV5-6 and TRBJ1-4 provide the parts outside the CDR3, is DAGVTQSPTHLIKTRGQQVTLRCSPKSGHDTVSWYQQALGQGPQFIFQYYEEEERQRGNFPDRFSGHQFPNYSSELNVNALLLGDSALYLCASSFLDATNEKLFFGSGTQLSVL.

This clone turned up a few times. The chain uses TRBV7-6 and TRBJ2-7; 8 nucleotides agree with TRBD1. The J segment lost 7 bases and the V segment lost 1 base, leaving 6 bases of the junction unmatched. The V gene's germline CDR1 is SGHVS and CDR2 FNYEAQ. The CDR3 spans 14 residues. CDR3: CASSLGQGALEQYF. In DNA form, the CDR3 reads TGTGCCAGCAGCTTAGGGCAGGGGGCACTTGAGCAGTACTTC.

The table lists this clone with a few counts. This same CDR3 is encoded by further DNA sequences in the sample. This chain connects TRBV27 to TRBJ2-5; D is ambiguous. The germline V gene has CDR1 MNHEY and CDR2 SMNVEV (reference sequence). This CDR3 is built from 12 residues. Trimming shortened V by 2 bases and J by 5 bases, and 6 bases separated the two germline ends. The CDR3 reads CASSLRGETQYF. The CDR3 DNA follows: TGTGCCAGCAGTTTACGCGGCGAGACCCAGTACTTC.

The chain links TRBV9 to TRBJ2-1; D remains ambiguous. This CDR3 is built from 13 residues. Trimming took off 1 base at V and 5 bases at J, with 7 bases between the two ends. Per the germline V gene, CDR1 is SGDLS and CDR2 is YYNGEE. The DNA for the CDR3 is TGTGCCAGCAGCGTAACCGGGCACAATGAGCAGTTCTTC. Translated: CASSVTGHNEQFF.

This clone was seen more than once but under ten times. The chain joins TRBV5-1 to TRBJ2-7; 13 positions match TRBD2. CDR1 is SGHRS, CDR2 YFSETQ, per germline. Trimming at V came to 0 bases and at J to 5 bases, leaving 8 bases not matched to a gene. The CDR3 runs to 17 residues. CDR3 in amino acids: CASSLGGLAGSYHEQYF. The CDR3 region has the DNA TGCGCCAGCAGCTTGGGGGGACTAGCGGGATCCTACCACGAGCAGTACTTC.

The chain uses TRBV5-6 and TRBJ2-1; 7 bases fit TRBD2. V was pared by 4 bases and J by 4 bases, with 2 bases of the junction left unmatched. Germline V lookup: CDR1 SGHDT, CDR2 YYEEEE. The CDR3 has 13 amino acids. CDR3 in amino acids: CASSRAGYNEQFF. The CDR3 DNA sequence: TGTGCCAGCAGCAGAGCGGGGTACAATGAGCAGTTCTTC. Supplemented by reference TRBV5-6 and TRBJ2-1, the full variable domain reads DAGVTQSPTHLIKTRGQQVTLRCSPKSGHDTVSWYQQALGQGPQFIFQYYEEEERQRGNFPDRFSGHQFPNYSSELNVNALLLGDSALYLCASSRAGYNEQFFGPGTRLTVL.

The sample holds one count of this clone. V gene TRBV28 combines with J gene TRBJ2-5, with D tentatively TRBD2 (5 bases). Germline V gives CDR1 MDHEN, CDR2 SYDVKM. V lost 4 bases to trimming and J lost 2 bases, with 26 bases between them. The CDR3 extends over 19 amino acids. The CDR3 DNA reads as TGTGCCAGCAGTTCATCGTGGTTGCGGGCAGGTTCGGCACAAGAGACCCAGTACTTC. Translation gives CASSSSWLRAGSAQETQYF.

This clone was seen once. The chain recombines TRBV7-6 with TRBJ2-7; D is ambiguous. The CDR3 loop spans 13 amino acids. Trimming removed 5 bases at V and 3 bases at J, with 11 bases between. Germline CDR1 reads SGHVS; CDR2 reads FNYEAQ. The CDR3 reads CASSPSVGYEQYF. Here the CDR3 DNA reads TGTGCCAGCAGCCCCAGCGTGGGCTACGAGCAGTACTTC.

The chain couples TRBV5-1 to TRBJ2-3, with TRBD1 identical over 9 bases. CDR3 length equals 17 residues. Germline CDR1 is SGHRS and CDR2 is YFSETQ. Germline trimming cut 4 bases from V and 0 bases from J; bases unmatched to any gene: 9. The CDR3 nucleotides are TGCGCCAGCAGCGTATCCACAGGGGGCTTGAGCACAGATACGCAGTATTTT. This codes for CASSVSTGGLSTDTQYF.

The rearrangement links TRBV7-3 to TRBJ2-1; D gene ambiguous. Trimming took off 3 bases at V and 4 bases at J, with 7 bases between the two ends. The CDR3 totals 13 residues. Germline values: CDR1 SGHTA, CDR2 FQGTGA. CDR3 sequence: CASSFGDYNEQFF. In DNA, the CDR3 is TGTGCCAGCAGCTTTGGGGATTACAATGAGCAGTTCTTC.

V usage is TRBV5-6 and J usage is TRBJ2-2; D is undetermined. The CDR3 covers 15 residues. CDR1 SGHDT and CDR2 YYEEEE come from the germline V gene. The V gene lost 6 bases and the J gene lost 6 bases, with 18 bases spanning the gap. The DNA of the CDR3 is TGTGCCAGCACTCACGACGCCGGCTCTCCCGGGGAGCTGTTTTTT. Its protein is CASTHDAGSPGELFF.

The CDR3 here is CASSGDRGNYGYTF. CDR3 in DNA: TGTGCCAGCAGTGGGGACAGGGGTAACTATGGCTACACCTTC. The chain employs TRBV6-1 and TRBJ1-2; 10 nucleotides line up with TRBD1. CDR1 is MNHNS and CDR2 is SASEGT in the germline V gene. The trim removed 4 bases at V and 1 base at J, leaving 0 bases unmatched. The CDR3 is 14 residues long.